These 2 T cell receptor beta chains came from one sample sequenced in a study of blood T cell repertoires in COVID-19. TCRdb's copy holds only in-frame clones and misses some; the assay was immunoSEQ multiplex PCR. Of some 140,000 clones in the sample, 60% to 85% are singletons; the top ten hold roughly 1.8%. Material: peripheral blood. Every receptor here comes from a man older than 75 with acute or convalescent COVID-19.

Here the CDR3 reads CASSQVEGGRTSTYGYTF. The CDR3 bases are TGTGCCAGCAGCCAGGTCGAGGGTGGCAGGACCTCTACCTATGGCTACACCTTC. The genes are TRBV14 and TRBJ1-2; no definite D call. The germline gives CDR1 SGHDN, CDR2 FVKESK. V was pared by 3 bases and J by 4 bases, with 24 bases between. The CDR3 runs 18 residues.

For the CDR3, the DNA is TGTGCCAGCAGCCCGCGGACAGGGAGGAGCGAAGAGACCCAGTACTTC. It codes for CASSPRTGRSEETQYF. The chain is built from TRBV3-1 (or the pseudogene TRBV3-2) and TRBJ2-5, with TRBD1 matching 8 bases. The V and J ends lost 4 bases and 3 bases, in that order; junction bases with no gene match: 10. The V gene's germline CDR1 is LGHDT and CDR2 YNNKEL (reference sequence). The length of the CDR3 is 16 residues.